What follows are 26 T cell receptor beta chains derived from one specimen sequenced in a study of blood T cell repertoires in COVID-19. Assay used: immunoSEQ multiplex PCR; TCRdb lists only in-frame clones, some missing. The table has roughly 250,000 clones, about nine tenths seen once. The specimen sequenced was PBMCs or T cells enriched from blood (not recorded which). These receptors originate from a woman in her 30s with acute COVID-19.

This clone was recorded once. The rearrangement joins TRBV10-3 to TRBJ1-2; D remains unclear. The germline gives CDR1 ENHRY, CDR2 SYGVKD. V shed 10 bases and J shed 4 bases, with 10 bases lying between them. The CDR3 is made up of 11 amino acids. CDR3: CATAAGYGYTF. Here the CDR3 DNA reads TGTGCCACTGCGGCTGGCTATGGCTACACCTTC.

This clone was counted a single time. The rearrangement uses TRBV5-1 and TRBJ2-1; D unresolved. Trimming removed 4 bases at V and 0 bases at J, with 5 bases between. Germline values: CDR1 SGHRS, CDR2 YFSETQ. The CDR3 totals 13 residues. CDR3 loop: CASSTGSYNEQFF. The DNA for the CDR3 is TGCGCCAGCAGCACCGGCTCCTACAATGAGCAGTTCTTC.

The chain couples TRBV11-2 to TRBJ1-1; D remains unclear. Germline V CDR1 and CDR2: SGHAT, FQNNGV. This CDR3 comprises 12 residues. V shed 7 bases and J shed 11 bases, with 17 bases lying between them. The CDR3 bases are TGTGCCAGCAACTCGCCGTACAGAGTGGCTTTCTTT. This codes for CASNSPYRVAFF.

This clone has only one observation. CDR3 sequence: CASSPGGGGYYGYTF. As DNA, the CDR3 is TGTGCCAGCAGCCCGGGAGGGGGGGGCTACTATGGCTACACCTTC. The V call is TRBV9, the J call TRBJ1-2, with a possible D match to TRBD1 (6 bases). CDR1 and CDR2 from the germline V gene are SGDLS and YYNGEE. This CDR3 has 15 amino acids. V was clipped by 4 bases and J by 3 bases, with 16 bases between them.

This chain joins TRBV28 and TRBJ2-1; 10 nucleotides match TRBD2. Germline CDR1 MDHEN, CDR2 SYDVKM. J gave up 1 base and V 4 bases, and 7 bases lay outside the gene matches. There are 17 residues in the CDR3. CDR3 nucleotides: TGTGCCAGCAGTTCCAGCGAGACTAGCGGGTCCTACAATGAGCAGTTCTTC. The encoded protein is CASSSSETSGSYNEQFF.

This chain connects TRBV9 to TRBJ2-3, with D possibly TRBD2 on 6 matching bases. Germline CDR1 reads SGDLS; CDR2 reads YYNGEE. The V and J ends lost 0 bases and 6 bases respectively, with 14 bases between them. This CDR3 contains 15 residues. The CDR3 spells CASSVAMGGLDTQYF. In nucleotides, the CDR3 is TGTGCCAGCAGCGTAGCGATGGGGGGTCTGGATACGCAGTATTTT.

V gene TRBV5-6 combines with J gene TRBJ2-7; maybe TRBD1 (5 bases). The germline V and J ends were trimmed by 10 bases and 0 bases, with 20 bases remaining between them. The CDR3 is 15 residues long. CDR1 SGHDT and CDR2 YYEEEE come from the germline V gene. CDR3 residues: CASFSMDTTSYEQYF. The CDR3 coding sequence is TGTGCCTCCTTCTCGATGGACACGACCTCCTACGAGCAGTACTTC.

The chain joins TRBV4-1 to TRBJ2-5, with a possible D match to TRBD1 (6 bases). The V and J ends lost 3 bases and 5 bases respectively, with 16 bases between them. The CDR3 is made up of 15 amino acids. Germline lookup yields CDR1 MGHRA and CDR2 YSYEKL. The CDR3 DNA reads as TGCGCCAGCAGCCAGTCTCTTGATAGGGGGGAGACCCAGTACTTC. Residues: CASSQSLDRGETQYF.

This clone came up a few times. This chain joins TRBV18 and TRBJ2-7; D not certain. V was trimmed by 6 bases and J by 0 bases, leaving 15 bases between them. The CDR3 totals 15 residues. The germline V gene encodes CDR1 KGHSH and CDR2 LQKENI. CDR3 sequence reads: CASSRDATPSYEQYF. CDR3 coding DNA: TGTGCCAGCTCCAGAGACGCGACACCCTCCTACGAGCAGTACTTC.

The chain employs TRBV18 and TRBJ2-3; no reliable D call. The V end was cut by 2 bases, the J end by 5 bases, with 5 bases between. Germline V gene lookup returns CDR1 KGHSH and CDR2 LQKENI. This CDR3 region has 12 residues. The CDR3 loop is CASSPYIDTQYF. The CDR3 DNA follows: TGTGCCAGCTCACCATATATAGATACGCAGTATTTT.

The chain is built from TRBV3-1 (or the pseudogene TRBV3-2) and TRBJ2-3, with a weak D call TRBD1 (6 bases). CDR1 and CDR2 (germline): LGHDT, YNNKEL (reference sequence). V was shortened by 0 bases and J by 1 base, with 17 bases between the two germline ends. This CDR3 contains 18 residues. CDR3 sequence (DNA): TGTGCCAGCAGCCAAGAATTGGACACACAGGGTGGCACAGATACGCAGTATTTT. Translating gives CASSQELDTQGGTDTQYF.

The CDR3 sequence is CAWKTGGEEAGELFF. The CDR3 DNA sequence: TGTGCCTGGAAAACAGGGGGCGAGGAAGCCGGGGAGCTGTTTTTT. The J gene is TRBJ2-2, the V gene TRBV30; 9 bases map to TRBD1. After removal of 4 bases from V and 6 bases from J, the junction contained 9 bases not matched to a gene. CDR3 size: 15 residues. Germline CDR1 is GTSNPN and CDR2 is SVGIG (reference sequence).

The chain uses TRBV25-1 and TRBJ1-2; 7 bases match TRBD1. Trimming cost V 3 bases and J 10 bases; bases outside gene matches: 11. Looked up from germline, CDR1 is MGHDK and CDR2 is SYGVNS. This CDR3 region has 14 residues. In DNA, the CDR3 is TGTGCCAGCAGTGACCCTTGGGACAGCTCGGCCTACACCTTC. Protein: CASSDPWDSSAYTF.

The chain employs TRBV19 and TRBJ2-1, with D perhaps TRBD2 (6 bases). The germline CDR1 and CDR2 sequences are LNHDA and SQIVND (reference sequence). V was trimmed by 6 bases and J by 9 bases, leaving 15 bases between them. This CDR3 has 13 residues. Here the CDR3 reads CASRAFGEVEQFF. DNA of the CDR3: TGTGCCAGTAGGGCCTTTGGGGAGGTTGAGCAGTTCTTC.

The gene calls are TRBV28 and TRBJ1-2; the match to TRBD1 covers 10 bases. The junction had 8 bases not matched to a gene; V was cut back by 1 base and J by 6 bases. CDR3 length: 16 amino acids. The germline gives CDR1 MDHEN, CDR2 SYDVKM. The CDR3 loop reads CASSLSSGTGDHGYTF. The CDR3, as DNA: TGTGCCAGCAGTTTATCCAGCGGGACAGGGGATCATGGCTACACCTTC.

The rearrangement links TRBV5-1 to TRBJ1-3; 7 bases fit TRBD1. V lost 3 bases to trimming and J lost 0 bases; unmatched junction nucleotides: 6. The CDR3 totals 16 residues. Germline CDR1 is SGHRS and CDR2 is YFSETQ. The chain's CDR3 is CASSSGQPYSGNTIYF. The CDR3 region has the DNA TGCGCCAGCAGCTCGGGACAGCCGTACTCTGGAAACACCATATATTTT.

This chain joins TRBV9 and TRBJ2-1; possible D gene TRBD1, 7 bases. CDR1 and CDR2 (germline): SGDLS, YYNGEE. CDR3 length: 15 amino acids. V gave up 3 bases and J gave up 2 bases, with 12 bases separating them. This CDR3 is CASSAGGGPYNEQFF. For the CDR3, the DNA is TGTGCCAGCAGCGCAGGAGGGGGCCCCTACAATGAGCAGTTCTTC.

V is TRBV7-8 and J is TRBJ1-1; TRBD1 matches 7 bases. The germline V gene has CDR1 SGHVS and CDR2 FQNEAQ. Trimming took 4 bases from V and 4 from J; bases not matched to a gene: 12. This CDR3 has 16 residues. DNA for the CDR3: TGTGCCAGCAGCTGGGGGACAGACTCCTCGGTCACTGAAGCTTTCTTT. Its translation is CASSWGTDSSVTEAFF.

The V call is TRBV7-8, the J call TRBJ2-3; D is uncertain. In germline, CDR1 is SGHVS, CDR2 FQNEAQ. Trimming removed 5 bases from V and 2 bases from J, with 5 bases in between. The CDR3 has 12 residues. CDR3 in DNA: TGTGCCAGCAGCCTTATCACAGATACGCAGTATTTT. This translates into CASSLITDTQYF.

This chain uses TRBV10-3 with TRBJ2-1; 8 bases align to TRBD2. Germline values: CDR1 ENHRY, CDR2 SYGVKD. V was clipped by 3 bases and J by 4 bases; unmatched bases: 8. CDR3 length: 16 residues. Here the CDR3 DNA reads TGTGCCATCAGTGACAACTTGGTAGCGGGATACAATGAGCAGTTCTTC. Translated, it gives CAISDNLVAGYNEQFF.

The genes are TRBV10-3 and TRBJ1-1; TRBD1 matches at 10 bases. Germline V CDR1 and CDR2: ENHRY, SYGVKD. J lost 0 bases, V lost 6 bases, and 7 bases had no gene match. The CDR3 has 16 amino acids. The CDR3, as DNA: TGTGCCATCAGGTACCGGGACAGGGGCCTGAACACTGAAGCTTTCTTT. Its protein product is CAIRYRDRGLNTEAFF.

The J gene is TRBJ2-7, the V gene TRBV29-1; a weak D match, TRBD1 (5 bases). The CDR3 is 13 residues long. Deletions cut 6 bases from V and 3 bases from J, with 15 bases between. CDR1 and CDR2 (germline): SQVTM, ANQGSEA. The CDR3 nucleotides are TGCAGCGTGACAGTGGACACCCTCTACGAGCAGTACTTC. Translation gives CSVTVDTLYEQYF.

On this clone: One end of the junction is discordant with germline, which a read error may explain. The chain carries TRBV28 and TRBJ2-3; D is possibly TRBD1 (5 bases). The CDR3 is made up of 14 amino acids. The germline V gene has CDR1 MDHEN and CDR2 SYDVKM. CDR3 region: CASTRPQGTDTQYF. CDR3 nucleotides: TGTGCCAGCACCCGTCCCCAGGGCACCGATACGCAGTATTTT.

The chain recombines TRBV27 with TRBJ1-5; D possibly corresponds to TRBD1 (6 bases). The CDR3 totals 14 residues. Germline V gene sequence: CDR1 MNHEY, CDR2 SMNVEV (reference sequence). Trimming removed 6 bases from V and 4 bases from J, with 13 bases in between. CDR3 protein: CASSQSGVNQPQHF. In nucleotides, the CDR3 is TGTGCCAGCAGCCAGTCAGGGGTAAATCAGCCCCAGCATTTT.

J is TRBJ1-2 and V is TRBV29-1; D is possibly TRBD1 (6 bases). V lost 6 bases and J lost 6, with 17 bases in between. This CDR3 has 13 residues. Germline CDR1 and CDR2: SQVTM and ANQGSEA. CDR3 nucleotide sequence: TGCAGCGTATGGTTCGGCCAGGGGCATGGCTACACCTTC. Translated: CSVWFGQGHGYTF.

The CDR3 bases are TGCGCCAGCAGTCGGGACAGGGCCGAGCAGTACTTC. Its translation: CASSRDRAEQYF. The chain carries TRBV5-1 and TRBJ2-7, with 9 bases identical to TRBD1. V lost 5 bases, J lost 6 bases, and 3 bases stayed unmatched. The germline CDR1 and CDR2 sequences are SGHRS and YFSETQ. CDR3 size: 12 residues.